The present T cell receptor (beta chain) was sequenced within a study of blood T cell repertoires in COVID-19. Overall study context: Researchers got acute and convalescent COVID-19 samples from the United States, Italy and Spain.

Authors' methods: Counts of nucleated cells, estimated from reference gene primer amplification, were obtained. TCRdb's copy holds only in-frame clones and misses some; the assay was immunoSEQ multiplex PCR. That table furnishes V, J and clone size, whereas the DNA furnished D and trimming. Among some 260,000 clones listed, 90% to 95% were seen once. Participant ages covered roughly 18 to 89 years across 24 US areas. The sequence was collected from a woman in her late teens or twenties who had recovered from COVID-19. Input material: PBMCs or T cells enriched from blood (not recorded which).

CDR3 sequence (DNA): TGCGCCAGCAGCGAACCAGGGAATCAGCCCCAGCATTTT. Translating it yields CASSEPGNQPQHF. This chain uses TRBV4-1 with TRBJ1-5; TRBD1 is a possible D gene (5 bases). This CDR3 is 13 amino acids long. The germline V gene encodes CDR1 MGHRA and CDR2 YSYEKL. V lost 5 bases, J lost 4 bases, and 9 bases lay in between.